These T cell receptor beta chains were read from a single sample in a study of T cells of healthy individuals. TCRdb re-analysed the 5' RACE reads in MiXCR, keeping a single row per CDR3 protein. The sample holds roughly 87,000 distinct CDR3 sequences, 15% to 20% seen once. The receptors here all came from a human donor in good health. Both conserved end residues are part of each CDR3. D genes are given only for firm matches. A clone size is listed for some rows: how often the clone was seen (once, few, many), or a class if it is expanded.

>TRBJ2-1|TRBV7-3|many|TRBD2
TGTGCCAGCAGCTTAACGCTAGCGGGAGAGCAGTTCTTC
CASSLTLAGEQFF
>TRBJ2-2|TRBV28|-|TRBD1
TGTGCCAGCAGTTTATACGACAGGGGCAACACCGGGGAGCTGTTTTTT
CASSLYDRGNTGELFF
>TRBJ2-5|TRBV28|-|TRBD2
TGTGCCAGCAGTCTGGGGGCTAGCGGGGTGGGGACCCAGTACTTC
CASSLGASGVGTQYF
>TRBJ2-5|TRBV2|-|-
TGTGCCAGCAGTGAGTCTGGGGGGACCCAGTACTTC
CASSESGGTQYF
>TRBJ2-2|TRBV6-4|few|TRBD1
TGTGCCAGCAGTGAAGGACAGGGATCCGGGGAGCTGTTTTTT
CASSEGQGSGELFF
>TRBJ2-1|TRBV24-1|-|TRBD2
TGTGCCACCAGTGATCGACTAGCGGGAGTTACAAATGAGCAGTTCTTC
CATSDRLAGVTNEQFF
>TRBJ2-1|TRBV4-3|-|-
TGCGCCAGCAGCCAAGGTACCGCTAGCTCCTACAATGAGCAGTTCTTC
CASSQGTASSYNEQFF
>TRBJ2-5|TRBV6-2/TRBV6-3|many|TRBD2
TGTGCCAGCACCAGAGCGGGACAAGAGACCCAGTACTTC
CASTRAGQETQYF
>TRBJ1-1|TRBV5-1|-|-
TGCGCCAGCAGCTTGGAGCCTCAGGGCCTGAACACTGAAGCTTTCTTT
CASSLEPQGLNTEAFF
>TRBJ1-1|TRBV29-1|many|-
TGCAGCGCTTGGAACTCGGTGACTGAAGCTTTCTTT
CSAWNSVTEAFF
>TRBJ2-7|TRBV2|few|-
TGTGCCAGCAGTGAAGCTCCAATTGGAGAGCAGTACTTC
CASSEAPIGEQYF
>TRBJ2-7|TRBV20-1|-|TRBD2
TGCAGTGCTGTCGCCGGGACTACCTCCTACGAGCAGTACTTC
CSAVAGTTSYEQYF
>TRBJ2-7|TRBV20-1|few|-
TGCAGTGCTAGATACGGGGCGGTGGACTACGAGCAGTACTTC
CSARYGAVDYEQYF
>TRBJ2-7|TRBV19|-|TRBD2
TGTGCCAGTAGTTATGGACTAGCGGTGACCTACGAGCAGTACTTC
CASSYGLAVTYEQYF
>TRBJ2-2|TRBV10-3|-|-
TGTGCCATCAGGGGGCCCGGGGAGCTGTTTTTT
CAIRGPGELFF
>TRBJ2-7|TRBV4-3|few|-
TGCGCCAGCAGCCAAGAGACGGGACACCTAAGCTCCTACGAGCAGTACTTC
CASSQETGHLSSYEQYF
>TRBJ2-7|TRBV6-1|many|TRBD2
TGTGCCAGCAGTGAACTAGCGGGAGAGTCCTACGAGCAGTACTTC
CASSELAGESYEQYF
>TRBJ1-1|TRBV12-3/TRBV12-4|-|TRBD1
TGTGCCAGCAGTCAGACAGGGGAGAACACTGAAGCTTTCTTT
CASSQTGENTEAFF
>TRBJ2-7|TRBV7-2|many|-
TGTGCCAGCAGCTTAGGGGGAGCTTACGTGGGGCAGTACTTC
CASSLGGAYVGQYF
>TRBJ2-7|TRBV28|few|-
TGTGCCAGCAGTAACAGGGCTCCCGAGCAGTACTTC
CASSNRAPEQYF
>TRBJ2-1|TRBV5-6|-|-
TGTGCCAGCAGCTTGGTTGGAATAGGGTCCTACAATGAGCAGTTCTTC
CASSLVGIGSYNEQFF
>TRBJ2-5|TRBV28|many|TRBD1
TGTGCCAGCAGCCCGACAGGGGGCGGTGAGACCCAGTACTTC
CASSPTGGGETQYF
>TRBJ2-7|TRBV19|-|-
TGTGCCAGTAGTACCTCGACAGGTGGAAGGGTGGGCGAGCAGTACTTC
CASSTSTGGRVGEQYF
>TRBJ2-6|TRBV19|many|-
TGTGCCAGTAGTCCTTATGACACTCGAGGTTCCTCTGGGGCCAACGTCCTGACTTTC
CASSPYDTRGSSGANVLTF
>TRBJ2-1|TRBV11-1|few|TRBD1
TGTGCCAGCAGCCCCCGGGACAGGGGTTACTCCTACAATGAGCAGTTCTTC
CASSPRDRGYSYNEQFF
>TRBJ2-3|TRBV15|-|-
TGTGCCACCAGCCCACCCGCAGATACGCAGTATTTT
CATSPPADTQYF